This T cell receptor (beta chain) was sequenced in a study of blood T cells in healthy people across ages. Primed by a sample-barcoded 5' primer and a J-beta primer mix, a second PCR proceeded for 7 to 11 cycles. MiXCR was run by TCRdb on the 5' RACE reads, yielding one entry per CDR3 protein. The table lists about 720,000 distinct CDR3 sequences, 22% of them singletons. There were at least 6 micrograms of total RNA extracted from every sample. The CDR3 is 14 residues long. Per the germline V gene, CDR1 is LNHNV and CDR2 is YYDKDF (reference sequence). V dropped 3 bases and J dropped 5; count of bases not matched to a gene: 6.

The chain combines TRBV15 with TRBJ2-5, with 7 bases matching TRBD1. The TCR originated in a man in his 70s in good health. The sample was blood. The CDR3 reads CATSRGDRDETQYF. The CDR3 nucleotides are TGTGCCACCAGCAGGGGTGACAGGGACGAGACCCAGTACTTC.